This record looks at one TCR beta chain sequence and its context. Its antigen is currently unknown. This sample includes further DNA sequences coding for the same CDR3. This entry belongs to a study of shared clonotypes between healthy human individuals. Study outcomes and limitations: Naive CD4 clonotypes overlapped across several donors at around 4.8%. Rarefaction curves obtained for sorted subsets showed sequencing incomplete despite large depth.

CD8 cells classed as naive were CD45RO-negative and positively selected for CCR7, excluding terminally differentiated effector memory CD45RA+ cells. Only Caucasian adults living in Nashville, Tennessee served as donors. Original processing notes: Without quality scores, immunoSEQ junctional reads could not be filtered like full-length reads. Using immunoSEQ multiplex PCR, the repertoire was profiled, and TCRdb retains in-frame clones only, with some absent. The DNA gave D and trimming, while V, J and clone size come from that table. The sample shows hundreds of thousands of clones, 80% to 95% of them seen only once. Trimming at V came to 2 bases and at J to 5 bases, leaving 1 base not matched to a gene. The germline V gene encodes CDR1 MNHEY and CDR2 SVGAGI. The CDR3 sequence is 13 residues long.

This receptor was identified in a young man in good health. The rearrangement joins TRBV6-5 to TRBJ2-5; 8 bases match TRBD2. The sample taken for sequencing was naive CD8+ T cells sorted from blood. The CDR3: CASSYPGGETQYF. The CDR3 DNA reads TGTGCCAGCAGTTACCCGGGGGGGGAGACCCAGTACTTC.